This T cell receptor beta chain was retrieved from a study of long-term antiretroviral therapy in people with HIV. Runs used v3.0 of the immunoSEQ assay and were done at survey level. TCRdb's copy holds only in-frame clones and misses some; the assay was immunoSEQ multiplex PCR. The sample lists 25,000 to 30,000 clones; 84% were seen once. The CDR3 covers 17 residues. Germline V gives CDR1 LNHDA, CDR2 SQIVND (reference sequence). Trimming left V 3 bases short and J 0 bases short, with 17 bases between. The chain combines TRBV19 with TRBJ1-1; possible D gene TRBD1, 6 bases. The receptor was derived from a man between 18 and 35 years old with HIV. The source material was unsorted PBMCs, sampled 0.4 years after starting antiretroviral therapy. The chain's CDR3 is CASSMVTGYPMNTEAFF. As DNA, the CDR3 is TGTGCCAGTAGTATGGTGACAGGTTACCCCATGAACACTGAAGCTTTCTTT.